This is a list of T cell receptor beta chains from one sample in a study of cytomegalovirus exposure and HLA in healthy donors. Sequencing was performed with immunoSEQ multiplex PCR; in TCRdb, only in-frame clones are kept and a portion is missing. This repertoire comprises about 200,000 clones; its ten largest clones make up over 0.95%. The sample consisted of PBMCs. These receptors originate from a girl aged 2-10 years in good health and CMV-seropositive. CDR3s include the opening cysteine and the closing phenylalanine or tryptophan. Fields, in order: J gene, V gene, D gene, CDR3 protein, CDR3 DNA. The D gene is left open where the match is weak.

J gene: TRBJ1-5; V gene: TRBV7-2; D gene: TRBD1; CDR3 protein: CASSLQGPVGQPQHF; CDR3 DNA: TGTGCCAGCAGCCTACAGGGGCCGGTGGGTCAGCCCCAGCATTTT
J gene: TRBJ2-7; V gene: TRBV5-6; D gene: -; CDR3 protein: CASSLEQLYEQYF; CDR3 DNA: TGTGCCAGCAGCTTAGAACAGCTCTACGAGCAGTACTTC
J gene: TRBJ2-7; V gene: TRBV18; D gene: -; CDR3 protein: CASSPAGNEQYF; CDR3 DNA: TGTGCCAGCTCACCAGCGGGAAATGAGCAGTACTTC
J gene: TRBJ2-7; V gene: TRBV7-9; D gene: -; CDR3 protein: CASSGRDSSYEQYF; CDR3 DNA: TGTGCCAGCAGCGGGCGGGACAGCTCCTACGAGCAGTACTTC
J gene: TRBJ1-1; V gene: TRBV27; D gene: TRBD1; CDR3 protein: CASSLSRGVTEAFF; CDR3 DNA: TGTGCCAGCAGTTTGTCCAGGGGGGTCACTGAAGCTTTCTTT
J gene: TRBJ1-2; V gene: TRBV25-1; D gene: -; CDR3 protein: CASSPRGTSGYTF; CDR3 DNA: TGTGCCAGCAGCCCGAGGGGGACTAGCGGCTACACCTTC
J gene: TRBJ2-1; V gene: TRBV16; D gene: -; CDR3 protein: CASANSLMNEQFF; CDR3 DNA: TGTGCCAGCGCCAACAGCCTGATGAATGAGCAGTTCTTC
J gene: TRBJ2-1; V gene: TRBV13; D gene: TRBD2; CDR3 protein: CASSSPGTSGRVLFF; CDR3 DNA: TGTGCCAGCAGCTCCCCCGGGACTAGCGGGAGGGTTCTGTTCTTC
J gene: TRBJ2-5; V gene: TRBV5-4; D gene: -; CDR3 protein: CASSLGGRLETQYF; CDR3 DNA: TGTGCCAGCAGCTTGGGAGGGCGGCTAGAGACCCAGTACTTC
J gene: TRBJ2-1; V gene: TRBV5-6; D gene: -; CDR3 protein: CASSRTSRESNEQFF; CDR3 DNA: TGTGCCAGCAGCCGGACTTCCCGGGAAAGCAATGAGCAGTTCTTC
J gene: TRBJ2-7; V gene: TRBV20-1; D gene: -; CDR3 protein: CSASTSRQYF; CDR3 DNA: TGCAGTGCTAGCACTAGCCGGCAGTACTTC
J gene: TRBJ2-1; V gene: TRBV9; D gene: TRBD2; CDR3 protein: CASSRDYRYNEQFF; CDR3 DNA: TGTGCCAGCAGCCGGGACTACCGTTACAATGAGCAGTTCTTC
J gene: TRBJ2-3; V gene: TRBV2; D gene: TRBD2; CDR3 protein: CSWGGLGGSDTQYF; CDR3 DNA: TGCTCCTGGGGGGGACTAGGAGGTTCAGATACGCAGTATTTT
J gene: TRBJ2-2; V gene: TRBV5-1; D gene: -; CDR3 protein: CASSFRANTGELFF; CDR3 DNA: TGCGCCAGCAGCTTTCGAGCGAACACCGGGGAGCTGTTTTTT
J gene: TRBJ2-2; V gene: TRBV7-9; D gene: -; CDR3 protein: CASSPLETGELFF; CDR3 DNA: TGTGCCAGCAGCCCTCTCGAGACCGGGGAGCTGTTTTTT
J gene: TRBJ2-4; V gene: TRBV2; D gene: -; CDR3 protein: CASSNSRGIAGSAKNIQYF; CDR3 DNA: TGTGCCAGCAGTAATTCCAGGGGTATAGCGGGTTCAGCCAAAAACATTCAGTACTTC
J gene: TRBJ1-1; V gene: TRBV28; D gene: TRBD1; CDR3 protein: CASSLPGQMNTEAFF; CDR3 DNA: TGTGCCAGCAGCCTCCCGGGACAGATGAACACTGAAGCTTTCTTT
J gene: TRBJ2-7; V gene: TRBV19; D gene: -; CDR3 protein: CASSRVPDKQYF; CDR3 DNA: TGTGCCAGTAGCAGGGTTCCAGACAAGCAGTACTTC
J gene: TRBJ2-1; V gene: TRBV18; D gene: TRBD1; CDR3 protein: CASSPGRDRGGDNEQFF; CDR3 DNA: TGTGCCAGCTCACCTGGCCGGGACAGGGGTGGAGACAATGAGCAGTTCTTC
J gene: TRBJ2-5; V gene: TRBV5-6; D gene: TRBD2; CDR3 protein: CASSFGLAASETQYF; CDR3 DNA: TGTGCCAGCAGTTTTGGCCTAGCGGCATCAGAGACCCAGTACTTC
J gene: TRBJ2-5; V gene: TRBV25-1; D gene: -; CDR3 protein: CASSGDRGAGETQYF; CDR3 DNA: TGTGCCAGCAGTGGGGATCGGGGGGCTGGGGAGACCCAGTACTTC
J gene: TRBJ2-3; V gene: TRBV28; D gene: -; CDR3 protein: CAGSWASGTDTQYF; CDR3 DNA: TGTGCAGGGTCATGGGCTAGCGGCACAGATACGCAGTATTTT
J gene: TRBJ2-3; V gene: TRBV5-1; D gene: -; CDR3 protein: CASSFRGPKDTQYF; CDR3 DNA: TGCGCCAGCAGCTTTCGCGGGCCCAAAGATACGCAGTATTTT
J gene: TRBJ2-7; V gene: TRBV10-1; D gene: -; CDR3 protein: CASSDLRSYEQYF; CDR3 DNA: TGCGCCAGCAGTGATTTACGGTCCTACGAGCAGTACTTC
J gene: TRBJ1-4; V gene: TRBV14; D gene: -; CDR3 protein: CASSQSYSYSTNEKLFF; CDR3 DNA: TGTGCCAGCAGCCAATCGTACAGCTATTCAACTAATGAAAAACTGTTTTTT
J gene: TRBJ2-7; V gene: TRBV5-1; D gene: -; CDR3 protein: CASSSDTTQTYEQYF; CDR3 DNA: TGCGCCAGCAGCTCCGACACCACCCAGACCTACGAGCAGTACTTC
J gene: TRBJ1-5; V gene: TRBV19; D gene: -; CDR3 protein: CASSIGETLYVGQPQHF; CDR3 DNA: TGTGCCAGTAGTATCGGGGAGACACTGTATGTTGGTCAGCCCCAGCATTTT
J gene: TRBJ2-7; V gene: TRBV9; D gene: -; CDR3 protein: CASSVDYGGTSGYEQYF; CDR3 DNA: TGTGCCAGCAGCGTAGACTATGGGGGCACGTCTGGCTACGAGCAGTACTTC
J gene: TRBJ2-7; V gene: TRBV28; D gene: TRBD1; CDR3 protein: CASSLSTTGGSYEQYF; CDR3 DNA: TGTGCCAGCAGTTTATCAACGACAGGGGGCTCCTACGAGCAGTACTTC
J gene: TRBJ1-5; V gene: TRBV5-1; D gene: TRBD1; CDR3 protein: CASARGQGGQPQHF; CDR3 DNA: TGCGCCAGCGCCCGGGGACAGGGGGGTCAGCCCCAGCATTTT
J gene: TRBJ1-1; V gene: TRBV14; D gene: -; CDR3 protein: CASSQGSGKLRYTEAFF; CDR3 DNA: TGTGCCAGCAGCCAAGGGTCCGGGAAGTTAAGGTACACTGAAGCTTTCTTT
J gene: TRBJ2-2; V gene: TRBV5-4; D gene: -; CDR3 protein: CASSWEPGLNTGELFF; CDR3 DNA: TGTGCCAGCAGCTGGGAACCGGGACTCAACACCGGGGAGCTGTTTTTT
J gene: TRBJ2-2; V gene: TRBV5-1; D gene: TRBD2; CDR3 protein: CASSETSKGTGELFF; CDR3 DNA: TGCGCCAGCAGCGAGACTAGCAAAGGGACCGGGGAGCTGTTTTTT
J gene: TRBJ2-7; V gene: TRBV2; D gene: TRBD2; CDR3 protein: CASGRWGGLYEQYF; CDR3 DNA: TGTGCCAGCGGGAGATGGGGGGGATTATACGAGCAGTACTTC
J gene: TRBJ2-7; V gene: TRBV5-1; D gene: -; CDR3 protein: CASSLVPGEQYF; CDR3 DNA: TGCGCCAGCAGCTTGGTCCCGGGCGAGCAGTACTTC
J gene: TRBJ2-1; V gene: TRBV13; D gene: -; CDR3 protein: CASSPGGGGTSYNEQFF; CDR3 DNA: TGTGCCAGCAGCCCCGGGGGTGGCGGAACCTCCTACAATGAGCAGTTCTTC
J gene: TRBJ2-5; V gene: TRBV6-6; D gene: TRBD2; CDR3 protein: CASSPGTSRETQYF; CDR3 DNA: TGTGCCAGCAGCCCTGGGACTAGCCGGGAGACCCAGTACTTC
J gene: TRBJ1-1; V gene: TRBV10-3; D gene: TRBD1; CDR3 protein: CAISRQGGDTEAFF; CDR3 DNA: TGTGCCATCAGTAGACAGGGAGGCGACACTGAAGCTTTCTTT
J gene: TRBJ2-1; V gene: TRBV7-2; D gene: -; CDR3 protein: CASSLGGTVGQFF; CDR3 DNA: TGTGCCAGCAGCTTGGGGGGAACGGTTGGGCAGTTCTTC
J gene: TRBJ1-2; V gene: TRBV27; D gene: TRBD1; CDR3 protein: CASSQDRGPLNYGYTF; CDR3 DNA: TGTGCCAGCAGCCAGGACAGGGGGCCCCTAAACTATGGCTACACCTTC
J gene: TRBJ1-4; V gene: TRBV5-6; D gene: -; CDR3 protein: CASSLYLGAPMNEKLFF; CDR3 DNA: TGTGCCAGCAGCTTGTACCTGGGCGCCCCCATGAATGAAAAACTGTTTTTT
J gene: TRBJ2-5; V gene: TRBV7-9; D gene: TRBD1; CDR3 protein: CASSYSGQGETQYF; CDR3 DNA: TGTGCCAGCAGCTACTCGGGACAGGGAGAGACCCAGTACTTC
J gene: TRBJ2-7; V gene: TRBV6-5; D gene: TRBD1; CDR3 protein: CASSDRVKSYEQYF; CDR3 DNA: TGTGCCAGCAGTGACAGGGTAAAGTCCTACGAGCAGTACTTC
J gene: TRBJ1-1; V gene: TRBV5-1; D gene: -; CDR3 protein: CASSGGAGRKNTEAFF; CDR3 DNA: TGCGCCAGCAGCGGGGGGGCCGGGCGGAAAAACACTGAAGCTTTCTTT
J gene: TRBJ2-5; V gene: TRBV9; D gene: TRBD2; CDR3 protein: CASSVGFGLAGRGETQYF; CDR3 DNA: TGTGCCAGCAGCGTAGGTTTTGGACTAGCGGGAAGAGGTGAGACCCAGTACTTC
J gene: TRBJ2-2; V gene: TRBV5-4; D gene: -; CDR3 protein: CASSLSASVQSVTGELFF; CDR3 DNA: TGTGCCAGCAGTTTGTCTGCTAGCGTACAATCAGTCACCGGGGAGCTGTTTTTT
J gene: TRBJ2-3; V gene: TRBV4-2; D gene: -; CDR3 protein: CASSHPPGIPPDTQYF; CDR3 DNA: TGTGCCAGCAGCCACCCACCGGGGATCCCCCCAGATACGCAGTATTTT
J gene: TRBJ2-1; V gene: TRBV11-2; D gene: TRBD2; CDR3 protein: CASSSYLAGDNEQFF; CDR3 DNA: TGTGCCAGCAGCTCTTACCTAGCGGGAGACAATGAGCAGTTCTTC
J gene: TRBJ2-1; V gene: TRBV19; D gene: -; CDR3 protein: CASSTPVGLQRGYNEQFF; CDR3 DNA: TGTGCCAGTAGCACCCCAGTGGGACTCCAAAGGGGCTACAATGAGCAGTTCTTC
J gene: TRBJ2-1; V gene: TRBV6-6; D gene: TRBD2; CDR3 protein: CASSYSAGEGYNEQFF; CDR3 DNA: TGTGCCAGCAGTTACTCGGCGGGAGAGGGTTACAATGAGCAGTTCTTC
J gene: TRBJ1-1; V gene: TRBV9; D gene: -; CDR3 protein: CASSVTQEGLVGAFF; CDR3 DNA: TGTGCCAGCAGCGTAACCCAGGAGGGGCTGGTCGGAGCTTTCTTT
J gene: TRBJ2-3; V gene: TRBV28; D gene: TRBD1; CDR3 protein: CASRSGTGGADTQYF; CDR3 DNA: TGTGCCAGCAGATCCGGGACAGGGGGCGCAGATACGCAGTATTTT
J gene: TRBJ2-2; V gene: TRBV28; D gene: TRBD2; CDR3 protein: CASSLSSGNTGELFF; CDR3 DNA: TGTGCCAGCAGTTTATCTAGCGGGAACACCGGGGAGCTGTTTTTT
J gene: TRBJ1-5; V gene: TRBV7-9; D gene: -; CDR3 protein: CASSTSKTGTSNQPQHF; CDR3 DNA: TGTGCCAGCAGCACCTCCAAGACAGGCACAAGCAATCAGCCCCAGCATTTT
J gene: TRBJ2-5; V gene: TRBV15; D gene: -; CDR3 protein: CATSRDLEETQYF; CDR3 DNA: TGTGCCACCAGCAGAGATCTGGAGGAGACCCAGTACTTC